What follows are 16 T cell receptor beta chains derived from one specimen sequenced in a study of blood T cells in healthy people across ages. Using a J-beta primer mix together with a sample-barcoded 5' primer, a second PCR was run for roughly 7 to 12 cycles. Using its own MiXCR run on the 5' RACE reads, TCRdb lists one record per CDR3 protein. The sample comprises about 1 million distinct CDR3 sequences, less than 50% of which are singletons, and 18% rests with the top ten. Sequenced: blood. The receptors stem from a woman in her fifties or sixties in good health.

This clonotype was seen only a few times. CDR3 in amino acids: CASSFGTSGSWYNEQFF. DNA for the CDR3: TGTGCCAGCAGCTTCGGGACTAGCGGGAGTTGGTACAATGAGCAGTTCTTC. J is TRBJ2-1 and V is TRBV7-8; TRBD2 matches at 14 bases. The CDR3 sequence is 17 residues long. Per germline, CDR1 SGHVS and CDR2 FQNEAQ. V lost 3 bases to trimming and J lost 4 bases; unmatched junction nucleotides: 5. The entire variable domain, with the rest obtained from reference TRBV7-8 and TRBJ2-1, is as follows: GAGVSQSPRYKVAKRGQDVALRCDPISGHVSLFWYQQALGQGPEFLTYFQNEAQLDKSGLPSDRFFAERPEGSVSTLKIQRTQQEDSAVYLCASSFGTSGSWYNEQFFGPGTRLTVL.

This clonotype was seen more than once but under ten times. The rearrangement links TRBV9 to TRBJ1-1; D ambiguous. Looked up from germline, CDR1 is SGDLS and CDR2 is YYNGEE. V gave up 0 bases and J gave up 0 bases, with 3 bases separating them. CDR3 size: 13 residues. The CDR3 spells CASSVALNTEAFF. CDR3 nucleotides: TGTGCCAGCAGCGTAGCTCTGAACACTGAAGCTTTCTTT.

This clonotype was observed a handful of times. The chain combines TRBV27 with TRBJ2-3; 7 bases fit TRBD2. Per germline, CDR1 MNHEY and CDR2 SMNVEV (reference sequence). V was clipped by 6 bases and J by 0 bases; unmatched bases: 6. CDR3 length: 15 amino acids. CDR3 bases: TGTGCCAGCAGAAATCCTAGCGGAAGCACAGATACGCAGTATTTT. Its protein is CASRNPSGSTDTQYF.

The V call is TRBV4-1, the J call TRBJ2-3; 7 bases agree with TRBD2. The CDR3 length is 19 residues. Germline CDR1 reads MGHRA; CDR2 reads YSYEKL. The ends lost 3 bases at V and 0 bases at J; junction bases unmatched: 15. The CDR3 here is CASSHFRGQRDSSTDTQYF. In DNA, the CDR3 is TGCGCCAGCAGCCATTTCCGCGGGCAGCGGGACTCTAGCACAGATACGCAGTATTTT.

V is TRBV20-1 and J is TRBJ1-3, with D perhaps TRBD1 (5 bases). Deletions cut 3 bases from V and 0 bases from J, with 9 bases between. The germline V gene has CDR1 DFQATT and CDR2 SNEGSKA (reference sequence). The CDR3 is 14 residues long. CDR3 nucleotide sequence: TGCAGTGCTAGGCAGGGAAGCTCTGGAAACACCATATATTTT. Translated: CSARQGSSGNTIYF.

The chain joins TRBV6-5 to TRBJ2-4, with D uncertain. The J call could be wrong; TRBJ2-7 is a better fit for the DNA end. The length of the CDR3 is 15 residues. The germline gives CDR1 MNHEY, CDR2 SVGAGI. The CDR3 DNA follows: TGTGCCAGCAGTTACTCTTTCGGCACTACCTACGAGCAGTACTTC. It is translated as CASSYSFGTTYEQYF.

This clonotype came up a few times. A much larger clonotype is one base distant, so this may be a read error. The genes are TRBV7-2 and TRBJ1-6; 10 nucleotides align to TRBD1. This CDR3 contains 15 residues. From germline, CDR1 is SGHTA and CDR2 FQGNSA. This chain's CDR3 is CASSLRDRGNSPPHF. The CDR3 DNA is TGTGCCAGCAGCCTCCGGGACAGGGGTAATTCACCCCCCCACTTT. Based on the CDR3 plus reference TRBV7-2 and TRBJ1-6, the full variable domain is GAGVSQSPSNKVTEKGKDVELRCDPISGHTALYWYRQSLGQGLEFLIYFQGNSAPDKSGLPSDRFSAERTGGSVSTLTIQRTQQEDSAVYLCASSLRDRGNSPPHFGNGTRLTVT.

The rearrangement uses TRBV6-6 and TRBJ2-7; 9 positions agree with TRBD2. The CDR3 contains 14 residues. The ends lost 4 bases at V and 6 bases at J; junction bases unmatched: 7. The V gene's germline CDR1 is MNHNY and CDR2 SVGAGI (reference sequence). This CDR3 is CASSLAGDRAEQYF. The CDR3 nucleotides are TGTGCCAGCAGTTTAGCGGGAGATAGAGCCGAGCAGTACTTC.

This clonotype showed up just a few times. V gene TRBV6-2 or TRBV6-3 combines with J gene TRBJ2-7; either TRBD1 or TRBD2 may fit D (5 bases each). The CDR3 runs to 16 residues. From germline, CDR1 is MNHEY and CDR2 SVGEGT. Trimming stripped 8 bases from V and 0 bases from J, with 20 bases between. CDR3 sequence reads: CASRRVWGQLSYEQYF. The CDR3, as DNA: TGTGCCAGCCGGCGGGTATGGGGCCAGCTCTCCTACGAGCAGTACTTC.

The chain has TRBV7-3 and TRBJ1-1; TRBD1 is a possible D gene (5 bases). Deletions cut 10 bases from V and 0 bases from J, with 15 bases between. This CDR3 spans 14 amino acids. Germline V CDR1 and CDR2: SGHTA, FQGTGA. CDR3 coding DNA: TGTGCCACCATGGAGGGGCCTTTGAACACTGAAGCTTTCTTT. It is translated as CATMEGPLNTEAFF.

This clonotype was seen ten or more times. The chain carries TRBV21-1 and TRBJ2-7; TRBD2, as called in the table, went unchecked against the DNA. TRBV21-1 is a recognized pseudogene. The CDR3 is made up of 24 amino acids. The chain's CDR3 is CASSILQGAYFGTGLAGGAYEQYF. CDR3 DNA: TGTGCCAGCAGCATCTTACAGGGGGCGTATTTCGGGACGGGACTAGCGGGAGGTGCCTACGAGCAGTACTTC.

This chain uses TRBV5-1 with TRBJ2-1; 11 bases are shared with TRBD2. Germline V lookup: CDR1 SGHRS, CDR2 YFSETQ. V gave up 3 bases and J gave up 8 bases; unmatched junction bases: 7. The CDR3 totals 15 residues. The CDR3 here is CASSSLAGGPDEQFF. The DNA of the CDR3 is TGCGCCAGCAGCTCTTTAGCGGGAGGGCCTGATGAGCAGTTCTTC.

The chain has TRBV9 and TRBJ2-7, with D possibly TRBD1 on 5 matching bases. Germline CDR1 is SGDLS and CDR2 is YYNGEE. The CDR3 totals 15 residues. V was shortened by 0 bases and J by 1 base, with 11 bases between the two germline ends. The CDR3 here is CASSVESDSSYEQYF. In DNA form, the CDR3 reads TGTGCCAGCAGCGTAGAATCTGACAGTTCCTACGAGCAGTACTTC. Supplemented by reference TRBV9 and TRBJ2-7, the full variable domain reads DSGVTQTPKHLITATGQRVTLRCSPRSGDLSVYWYQQSLDQGLQFLIQYYNGEERAKGNILERFSAQQFPDLHSELNLSSLELGDSALYFCASSVESDSSYEQYFGPGTRLTVT.

The CDR3 spells CASGDPRGADTQYF. The CDR3 nucleotides read TGCGCCAGCGGGGACCCACGCGGCGCAGATACGCAGTATTTT. J is TRBJ2-3 and V is TRBV10-2; D may be TRBD1 or TRBD2 (5 bases each). The CDR3 has 14 amino acids. V lost 8 bases, J lost 4 bases, and 16 bases lay in between. Germline CDR1 reads WSHSY; CDR2 reads SAAADI.

This chain joins TRBV7-6 and TRBJ2-1, with 7 bases fitting TRBD2. Germline CDR1 and CDR2: SGHVS and FNYEAQ. The trim removed 1 base at V and 9 bases at J, leaving 3 bases unmatched. CDR3 size: 13 residues. The CDR3 DNA is TGTGCCAGCAGCTTAGGCGGACTAGGTGAGCAGTTCTTC. This gives the protein CASSLGGLGEQFF.

For this clonotype: At one end, the junction sequence differs from germline, possibly due to a read error. V and J are TRBV27 and TRBJ2-7, with D hard to call. Per germline, CDR1 MNHEY and CDR2 SMNVEV (reference sequence). The CDR3 runs to 15 residues. The CDR3: CASTWTAVGSDEQYF. DNA of the CDR3: TGTGCCAGTACGTGGACGGCCGTCGGCTCCGACGAGCAGTACTTC.